This record looks at one T cell receptor beta chain sequence and its context. These data are taken from a study of T cell clones after liver transplantation. Produced via immunoSEQ multiplex PCR; TCRdb's table is partial and in-frame only. Of some 61,000 clones listed, about 70% were seen once; the top ten hold about a tenth. With 5 bases removed from V and 5 bases from J, the gap between germline ends came to 18 bases. The CDR3 is 15 residues long. In germline, CDR1 is SEHNR, CDR2 FQNEAQ (reference sequence). This sequence originates from a human patient who received a liver transplant. The graft donor may have given rise to some T cells. Sequenced material: CD4+ T cells from blood, taken at the 22-month timepoint. This chain links TRBV7-9 with TRBJ2-5, with D possibly matching TRBD1 (6 bases). CDR3: CASSQGTILAETQYF. The DNA for the CDR3 is TGTGCCAGCAGCCAGGGGACAATATTGGCGGAGACCCAGTACTTC.